The clone carrying this TCR beta chain was found once. In the authors' workflow: Reference gene primer amplification in the assay estimated nucleated cell counts. Profiled with immunoSEQ multiplex PCR; TCRdb holds only in-frame clones, not every one. V and J calls plus clone size are reproduced from that table; the DNA served to infer D and trimming. The sample includes roughly 300,000 clones, 80% to 90% of them seen just once. The sample comes from a study of blood T cell repertoires in COVID-19. Study-level information: Material from acute and convalescent COVID-19 was sourced from the United States, Italy and Spain. T cells, B-cell-depleted T cells, or PBMCs provided the cDNA or gDNA that served as material.

The germline CDR1 and CDR2 sequences are SEHNR and FQNEAQ (reference sequence). Trimming at V came to 5 bases and at J to 2 bases, leaving 9 bases not matched to a gene. The CDR3 has 18 residues. The sample was peripheral blood. The rearrangement uses TRBV7-9 and TRBJ2-7; 16 bases are a match to TRBD2. The receptor was isolated from a woman aged 50 to 60 who had recovered from COVID-19. For the CDR3, the DNA is TGTGCCAGCAGCCCGGGACTAGCGGGGGGGCCAAAGGCCTACGAGCAGTACTTC. Its translation: CASSPGLAGGPKAYEQYF.